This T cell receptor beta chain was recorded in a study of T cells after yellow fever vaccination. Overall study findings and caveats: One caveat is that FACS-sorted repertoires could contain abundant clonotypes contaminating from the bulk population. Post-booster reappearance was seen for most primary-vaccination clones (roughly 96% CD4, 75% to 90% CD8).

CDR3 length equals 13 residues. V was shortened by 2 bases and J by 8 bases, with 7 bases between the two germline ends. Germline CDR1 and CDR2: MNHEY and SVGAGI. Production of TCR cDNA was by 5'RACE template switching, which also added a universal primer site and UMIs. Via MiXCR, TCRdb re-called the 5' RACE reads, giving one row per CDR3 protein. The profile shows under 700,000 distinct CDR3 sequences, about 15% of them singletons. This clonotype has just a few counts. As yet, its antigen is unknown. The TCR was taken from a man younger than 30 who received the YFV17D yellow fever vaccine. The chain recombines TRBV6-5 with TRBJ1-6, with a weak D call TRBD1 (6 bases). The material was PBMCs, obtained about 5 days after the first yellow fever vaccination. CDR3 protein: CASSYAGDSPLHF. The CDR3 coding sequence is TGTGCCAGCAGTTACGCAGGGGATTCACCCCTCCACTTT.